The text below deals with one TCR beta chain. The antigen remains unidentified. These data come from a study of T cell responses to AZD1222 COVID-19 vaccine. Clones were read by immunoSEQ multiplex PCR, and TCRdb kept only the in-frame ones, dropping some. The sample's table shows about 140,000 clones. Germline V gene data show CDR1 as SNHLY and CDR2 as FYNNEI. V lost 8 bases to trimming and J lost 4 bases, with 18 bases between them. The length of the CDR3 is 15 residues. Study-level findings and limits: Repertoire samples came only from after the peak T cell response. Along spike, vaccine-associated CD4 TCRs were found throughout, with dominance at 160-218 and 743-854.

The V and J genes are TRBV2 and TRBJ1-5; a weak D match, TRBD1 (5 bases). The specimen sequenced was peripheral blood. This sequence was found in an adult in good health. The CDR3 sequence is CASADRQGINQPQHF. CDR3 DNA sequence: TGTGCCAGCGCCGATAGGCAGGGTATTAATCAGCCCCAGCATTTT.